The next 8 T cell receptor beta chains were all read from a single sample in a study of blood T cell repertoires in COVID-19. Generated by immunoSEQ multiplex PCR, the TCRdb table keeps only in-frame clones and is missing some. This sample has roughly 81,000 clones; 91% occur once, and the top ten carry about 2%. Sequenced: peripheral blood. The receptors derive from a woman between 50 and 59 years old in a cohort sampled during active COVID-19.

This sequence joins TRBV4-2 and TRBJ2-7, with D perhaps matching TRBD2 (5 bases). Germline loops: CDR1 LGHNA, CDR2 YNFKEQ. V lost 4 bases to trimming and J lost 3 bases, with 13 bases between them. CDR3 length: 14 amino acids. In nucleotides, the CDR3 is TGTGCCAGCAGCCTCACCGGGATAATCTACGAGCAGTACTTC. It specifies CASSLTGIIYEQYF.

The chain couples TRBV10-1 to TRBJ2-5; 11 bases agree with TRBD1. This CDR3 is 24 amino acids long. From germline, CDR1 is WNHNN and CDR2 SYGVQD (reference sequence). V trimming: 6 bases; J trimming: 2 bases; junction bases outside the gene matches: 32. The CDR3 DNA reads TGCGCCAGCAGGACCCGTCCCGGGACAGGGGGGGTGGGTTTAAAACCCGTCTTTCAAGAGACCCAGTACTTC. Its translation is CASRTRPGTGGVGLKPVFQETQYF.

The CDR3, as DNA: TGTGCCAGCAGCCAAGGTTCGGGGTCCTACAATGAGCAGTTCTTC. Translation: CASSQGSGSYNEQFF. The chain joins TRBV3-1 (or the pseudogene TRBV3-2) to TRBJ2-1; tentative D call: TRBD2 (5 bases). The CDR3 has 15 residues. The germline gives CDR1 LGHDT, CDR2 YNNKEL (reference sequence). V was clipped by 1 base and J by 1 base, with 8 bases between them.

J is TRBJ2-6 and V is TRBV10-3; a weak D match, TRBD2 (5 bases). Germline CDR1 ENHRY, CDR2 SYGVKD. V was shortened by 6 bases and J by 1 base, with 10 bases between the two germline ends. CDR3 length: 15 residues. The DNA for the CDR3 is TGTGCCATCAGAGATGGGGAGTCTGGGGCCAACGTCCTGACTTTC. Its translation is CAIRDGESGANVLTF.

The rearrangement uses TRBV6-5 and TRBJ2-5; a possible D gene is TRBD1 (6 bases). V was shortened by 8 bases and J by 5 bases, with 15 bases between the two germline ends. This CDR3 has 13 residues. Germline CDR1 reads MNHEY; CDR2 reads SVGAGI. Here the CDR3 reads CASVQGFSETQYF. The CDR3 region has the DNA TGTGCCAGCGTACAGGGTTTTAGCGAGACCCAGTACTTC.

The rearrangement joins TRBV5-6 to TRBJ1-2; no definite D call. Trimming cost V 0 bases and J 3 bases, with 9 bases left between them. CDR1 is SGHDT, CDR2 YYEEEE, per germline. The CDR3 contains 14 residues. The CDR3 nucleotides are TGTGCCAGCAGCTTGGGGCTCCAGGACTATGGCTACACCTTC. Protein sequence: CASSLGLQDYGYTF.

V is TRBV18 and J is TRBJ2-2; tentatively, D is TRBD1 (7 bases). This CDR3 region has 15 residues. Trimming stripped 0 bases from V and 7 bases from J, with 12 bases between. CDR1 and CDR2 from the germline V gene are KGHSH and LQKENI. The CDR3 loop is CASSPPTGEDGELFF. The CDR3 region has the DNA TGTGCCAGCTCACCACCAACAGGGGAGGACGGGGAGCTGTTTTTT.

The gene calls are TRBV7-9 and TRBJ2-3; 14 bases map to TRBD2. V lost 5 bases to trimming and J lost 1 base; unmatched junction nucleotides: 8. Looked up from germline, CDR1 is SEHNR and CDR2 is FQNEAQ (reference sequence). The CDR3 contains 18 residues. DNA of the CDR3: TGTGCCAGCAGCCATGGGACTAGCGGGAGACGACGCACAGATACGCAGTATTTT. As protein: CASSHGTSGRRRTDTQYF. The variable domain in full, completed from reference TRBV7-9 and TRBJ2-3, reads DTGVSQNPRHKITKRGQNVTFRCDPISEHNRLYWYRQTLGQGPEFLTYFQNEAQLEKSRLLSDRFSAERPKGSFSTLEIQRTEQGDSAMYLCASSHGTSGRRRTDTQYFGPGTRLTVL.